A selection of T cell receptor beta chains follows, all from one sample in a study of blood T cell repertoires in COVID-19. Repertoires were generated with immunoSEQ multiplex PCR, while TCRdb's copy carries only in-frame clones and drops some. The table has 250,000 to 350,000 clones, roughly 87% seen once. Sequenced sample: peripheral blood. The receptors originated from a young man with active or convalescent COVID-19. Each CDR3 is given with its conserved first and last residue. D genes are given only for firm matches. Where a row states a size, it is once, few, many or the class of an expanded clone; other rows omit it.

once	.	TRBV5-6	TRBJ2-3	CASSLREADTQYF	TGTGCCAGCAGCCTGAGGGAGGCAGATACGCAGTATTTT
few	.	TRBV5-1	TRBJ2-2	CASSPGRLARNTGELFF	TGCGCCAGCAGCCCCGGCAGGCTAGCGCGGAACACCGGGGAGCTGTTTTTT
.	TRBD2	TRBV7-7	TRBJ2-2	CASSESGGATGELFF	TGTGCCAGCAGCGAAAGCGGGGGGGCCACCGGGGAGCTGTTTTTT
.	TRBD1	TRBV19	TRBJ2-6	CASNPIGARQGAPSGANVLTF	TGTGCCAGTAACCCGATCGGCGCAAGGCAGGGGGCTCCCTCTGGGGCCAACGTCCTGACTTTC
.	.	TRBV19	TRBJ1-5	CASHNRLGNQPQHF	TGTGCCAGTCACAACAGGTTAGGCAATCAGCCCCAGCATTTT
.	.	TRBV27	TRBJ1-6	CASSSGENYNSPLHF	TGTGCCAGCAGCAGCGGAGAAAATTATAATTCACCCCTCCACTTT
.	TRBD2	TRBV3-1/TRBV3-2	TRBJ2-3	CASSQTPSGGSSTDTQYF	TGTGCCAGCAGCCAAACGCCTAGCGGGGGCTCTAGCACAGATACGCAGTATTTT
.	.	TRBV27	TRBJ1-6	CASSSGGRKDNSPLHF	TGTGCCAGCAGTTCCGGGGGAAGAAAGGATAATTCACCCCTCCACTTT
.	TRBD1	TRBV9	TRBJ2-7	CASSPAGTGSYEQYF	TGTGCCAGCAGCCCGGCCGGGACAGGCAGCTACGAGCAGTACTTC
few	TRBD2	TRBV27	TRBJ2-1	CASISLAGGQEQFF	TGTGCCAGCATTTCCCTAGCGGGGGGGCAGGAGCAGTTCTTC
.	.	TRBV6-5	TRBJ1-5	CASSTDRISNQPQHF	TGTGCCAGCAGTACAGACAGGATTAGCAATCAGCCCCAGCATTTT
.	TRBD1	TRBV2	TRBJ1-1	CASLGQENTEAFF	TGTGCCAGCTTGGGACAGGAGAACACTGAAGCTTTCTTT
.	.	TRBV2	TRBJ1-1	CASSEGRGTEAFF	TGTGCCAGCAGTGAAGGCCGAGGGACTGAAGCTTTCTTT
.	TRBD1	TRBV24-1	TRBJ2-1	CATSDIQGDEQFF	TGTGCCACCAGTGATATACAGGGGGATGAGCAGTTCTTC
.	TRBD1	TRBV3-1/TRBV3-2	TRBJ1-3	CASSSWDRAGGNTIYF	TGTGCCAGCAGCTCCTGGGACAGGGCCGGGGGAAACACCATATATTTT
.	TRBD1	TRBV29-1	TRBJ1-2	CSVATGVNYGYTF	TGCAGCGTTGCTACAGGGGTAAACTATGGCTACACCTTC
.	.	TRBV5-6	TRBJ1-5	CASSGGTNQPQHF	TGTGCCAGCAGCGGGGGGACCAATCAGCCCCAGCATTTT
.	.	TRBV29-1	TRBJ2-5	CSVETEKETQYF	TGCAGCGTGGAGACAGAGAAAGAGACCCAGTACTTC